One sample yielded the 26 T cell receptor beta chains listed below, sequenced in a study of neoadjuvant anti-PD-1 for oral cavity cancer. Measured with immunoSEQ multiplex PCR; TCRdb has only the in-frame clones, and not every one. The table shows tens of thousands of clones, with over 70% occurring only once. Sequencing used PBMCs, obtained before nivolumab (anti-PD-1) treatment. All receptors come from a person aged 40-85 years with oral cavity squamous cell carcinoma.

V is TRBV6-6 and J is TRBJ2-2; TRBD1 matches 8 bases. The germline gives CDR1 MNHNY, CDR2 SVGAGI (reference sequence). With V trimmed by 6 bases and J by 5 bases, 11 bases remained unmatched. The CDR3 consists of 16 residues. This chain's CDR3 is CASRTPDRVYTGELFF. Here the CDR3 DNA reads TGTGCCAGCAGAACCCCGGACAGGGTTTATACCGGGGAGCTGTTTTTT.

The rearrangement uses TRBV18 and TRBJ1-1; 7 positions agree with TRBD1. Looked up from germline, CDR1 is KGHSH and CDR2 is LQKENI. The CDR3 extends over 16 amino acids. V shed 5 bases, J shed 4 bases, and the junction held 13 bases outside the gene matches. The CDR3 region has the DNA TGTGCCAGCTCATCAAAAATTTCACAGGGGTCCACTGAAGCTTTCTTT. As protein: CASSSKISQGSTEAFF.

The chain links TRBV5-4 to TRBJ1-1; D unclear. Germline V lookup: CDR1 SGHNT, CDR2 YYREEE (reference sequence). This CDR3 comprises 14 residues. V was trimmed by 4 bases and J by 4 bases, leaving 14 bases between them. The CDR3 DNA reads as TGTGCCAGCAGCGTAGACATAGTCGTCACTGAAGCTTTCTTT. Its translation: CASSVDIVVTEAFF.

This chain joins TRBV11-1 and TRBJ2-3; no definite D call. The V gene's germline CDR1 is SGHAT and CDR2 FQDESV (reference sequence). The V end lost 0 bases, the J end lost 1 base, and 5 bases lay between the germline ends. The CDR3 contains 14 residues. CDR3 sequence: CASSLATGTDTQYF. The CDR3 DNA follows: TGTGCCAGCAGCTTAGCGACGGGCACAGATACGCAGTATTTT.

V usage is TRBV2 and J usage is TRBJ2-5, with D hard to call. The CDR3 is 14 residues long. The V gene's germline CDR1 is SNHLY and CDR2 FYNNEI. V lost 6 bases, J lost 0 bases, and 11 bases lay in between. CDR3 sequence reads: CASRETEYQETQYF. The DNA of the CDR3 is TGTGCCAGCAGGGAAACAGAATACCAAGAGACCCAGTACTTC.

This chain links TRBV11-2 with TRBJ2-5; 8 nucleotides align to TRBD2. Per the germline V gene, CDR1 is SGHAT and CDR2 is FQNNGV. The CDR3 contains 14 residues. V lost 3 bases to trimming and J lost 6 bases; unmatched junction nucleotides: 6. CDR3 nucleotide sequence: TGTGCCAGCAGCTTCCCGGGGGGGAGTAAGACCCAGTACTTC. Its protein product is CASSFPGGSKTQYF.

This sequence joins TRBV11-2 and TRBJ2-5, with 8 bases aligning to TRBD2. Looked up from germline, CDR1 is SGHAT and CDR2 is FQNNGV. The ends lost 6 bases at V and 0 bases at J; junction bases unmatched: 9. The CDR3 has 16 residues. The DNA for the CDR3 is TGTGCCAGCAGGTGGCGGATTAGCGGGGACCAAGAGACCCAGTACTTC. This translates into CASRWRISGDQETQYF.

The sample holds one count of this clone. The chain carries TRBV29-1 and TRBJ1-6; D is ambiguous. Germline CDR1 is SQVTM and CDR2 is ANQGSEA. The CDR3 is 13 residues long. V lost 4 bases to trimming and J lost 10 bases, with 14 bases between them. In nucleotides, the CDR3 is TGCAGCGTTGGTCTGGGAGTGGGGTCACCCCTCCACTTT. This gives the protein CSVGLGVGSPLHF.

CDR3 residues: CASSLGGQAFNQPQHF. As DNA, the CDR3 is TGTGCCAGCAGCTTAGGAGGGCAGGCCTTCAATCAGCCCCAGCATTTT. The chain combines TRBV11-2 with TRBJ1-5; D not certain. Germline CDR1 is SGHAT and CDR2 is FQNNGV. CDR3 length: 16 residues. Trimming removed 1 base at V and 3 bases at J, with 13 bases between.

The chain carries TRBV2 and TRBJ2-1; D possibly corresponds to TRBD2 (5 bases). The CDR3 is made up of 16 amino acids. V was cut by 2 bases and J by 0 bases, with 11 bases left in between. From germline, CDR1 is SNHLY and CDR2 FYNNEI. DNA for the CDR3: TGTGCCAGCAGTGAACTTGTCGAGGGCTCCTACAATGAGCAGTTCTTC. It yields the protein CASSELVEGSYNEQFF.

The chain uses TRBV5-6 and TRBJ1-2; 9 nucleotides line up with TRBD1. Germline V gene sequence: CDR1 SGHDT, CDR2 YYEEEE. The CDR3 sequence is 15 residues long. The V gene end was trimmed by 1 base and the J gene end by 7 bases; junction bases not matched to a gene: 8. CDR3: CASSLTGGSESGYTF. CDR3 DNA sequence: TGTGCCAGCAGCTTGACAGGGGGCAGCGAGAGTGGCTACACCTTC.

The chain uses TRBV7-9 and TRBJ1-6, with unresolved D. The germline CDR1 and CDR2 sequences are SEHNR and FQNEAQ (reference sequence). The V end lost 4 bases, the J end lost 11 bases, and 12 bases lay between the germline ends. The CDR3 contains 13 residues. The CDR3 sequence: CASSSVRLAPLHF. The DNA for the CDR3 is TGTGCCAGCAGCTCGGTGCGGTTGGCACCCCTCCACTTT.

This chain connects TRBV30 to TRBJ1-3; no clear D gene. The CDR3 is 14 residues long. With 0 bases removed from V and 6 bases from J, the gap between germline ends came to 12 bases. Per germline, CDR1 GTSNPN and CDR2 SVGIG (reference sequence). CDR3 region: CAWSVPGDANTIYF. CDR3 nucleotide sequence: TGTGCCTGGAGTGTACCTGGGGATGCAAACACCATATATTTT.

This clone was found a few times. This chain's CDR3 is CAISDNSDRGYEQYF. For the CDR3, the DNA is TGTGCCATCAGTGATAATTCGGACAGGGGCTACGAGCAGTACTTC. The genes are TRBV10-3 and TRBJ2-7, with TRBD1 matching over 9 bases. The CDR3 runs to 15 residues. Per the germline V gene, CDR1 is ENHRY and CDR2 is SYGVKD. J lost 3 bases, V lost 3 bases, and 6 bases had no gene match.

The chain's CDR3 is CASSGGSGSNEQFF. The CDR3 DNA reads TGCGCCAGCAGTGGTGGGAGCGGGAGCAATGAGCAGTTCTTC. This chain joins TRBV10-1 and TRBJ2-1; 8 nucleotides line up with TRBD2. This CDR3 comprises 14 residues. V shed 4 bases, J shed 6 bases, and the junction held 5 bases outside the gene matches. Germline lookup yields CDR1 WNHNN and CDR2 SYGVQD (reference sequence).

By share of the sample, this clone is medium-sized. This chain links TRBV4-1 with TRBJ2-7; 8 bases fit TRBD2. This CDR3 spans 16 amino acids. V was pared by 4 bases and J by 2 bases, with 10 bases of the junction left unmatched. CDR1 and CDR2 (germline): MGHRA, YSYEKL. The CDR3: CASSPIDMGLAYEQYF. DNA of the CDR3: TGCGCCAGCAGCCCAATTGACATGGGACTAGCCTACGAGCAGTACTTC.

V gene TRBV19 combines with J gene TRBJ1-5; D is undetermined. V shed 7 bases and J shed 5 bases, with 18 bases lying between them. Germline V gene data show CDR1 as LNHDA and CDR2 as SQIVND (reference sequence). This CDR3 has 15 residues. In DNA, the CDR3 is TGTGCCAGTAATACTGCCCGACGGGAAGATCAGCCCCAGCATTTT. It specifies CASNTARREDQPQHF.

This chain uses TRBV4-1 with TRBJ2-5, with D possibly matching TRBD2 (6 bases). The CDR3 extends over 16 amino acids. Trimming removed 2 bases at V and 3 bases at J, with 16 bases between. Germline V gene sequence: CDR1 MGHRA, CDR2 YSYEKL. CDR3 sequence reads: CASSQTPGLTEETQYF. The CDR3 region has the DNA TGCGCCAGCAGCCAAACCCCTGGACTAACCGAAGAGACCCAGTACTTC.

The chain employs TRBV29-1 and TRBJ2-4; 7 bases fit TRBD1. CDR1 is SQVTM and CDR2 is ANQGSEA in the germline V gene. The CDR3 loop spans 13 amino acids. After removal of 3 bases from V and 8 bases from J, the junction contained 7 bases not matched to a gene. The CDR3 region has the DNA TGCAGCGTTGACGGCCAGGGGGAAGACATTCAGTACTTC. Protein product: CSVDGQGEDIQYF. Based on the CDR3 plus reference TRBV29-1 and TRBJ2-4, the full variable domain is SAVISQKPSRDICQRGTSLTIQCQVDSQVTMMFWYRQQPGQSLTLIATANQGSEATYESGFVIDKFPISRPNLTFSTLTVSNMSPEDSSIYLCSVDGQGEDIQYFGAGTRLSVL.

The V gene is TRBV7-6, the J gene TRBJ2-1; 14 nucleotides agree with TRBD2. The V gene end was trimmed by 5 bases and the J gene end by 3 bases; junction bases not matched to a gene: 15. Germline values: CDR1 SGHVS, CDR2 FNYEAQ. The CDR3 covers 20 residues. For the CDR3, the DNA is TGTGCCAGCAGCGGGTACACGGGACTAGCGGGGGAATATCACTACAATGAGCAGTTCTTC. Its protein is CASSGYTGLAGEYHYNEQFF.

V is TRBV2 and J is TRBJ2-7; no reliable D call. CDR3 size: 16 residues. V lost 3 bases, J lost 3 bases, and 18 bases lay in between. Germline V lookup: CDR1 SNHLY, CDR2 FYNNEI. The CDR3 sequence is CASSDFGWVPNYEQYF. CDR3 coding DNA: TGTGCCAGCAGTGATTTCGGGTGGGTTCCTAACTACGAGCAGTACTTC.

The chain uses TRBV10-2 and TRBJ1-1, with D hard to call. V was trimmed by 7 bases and J by 2 bases, leaving 11 bases between them. CDR1 WSHSY and CDR2 SAAADI come from the germline V gene. This CDR3 spans 13 amino acids. Here the CDR3 reads CASNLGINTEAFF. The CDR3 nucleotides are TGCGCCAGCAACCTTGGGATAAACACTGAAGCTTTCTTT.

This clone was picked up one time. The chain carries TRBV4-2 and TRBJ2-5; perhaps TRBD1 as D (5 bases). V dropped 3 bases and J dropped 4 bases, with 12 bases sitting between them. Germline CDR1 reads LGHNA; CDR2 reads YNFKEQ. This CDR3 is built from 14 residues. The CDR3 loop reads CASSHGQGAETQYF. The CDR3, as DNA: TGTGCCAGCAGCCACGGGCAGGGCGCAGAGACCCAGTACTTC.

V and J are TRBV9 and TRBJ2-1, with D possibly being TRBD1 (6 bases). V lost 4 bases, J lost 2 bases, and 13 bases lay in between. The CDR3 sequence is 15 residues long. Per germline, CDR1 SGDLS and CDR2 YYNGEE. The CDR3 is CASSPSGGTYNEQFF. The CDR3 DNA reads TGTGCCAGCAGCCCAAGTGGGGGCACCTACAATGAGCAGTTCTTC.

The chain links TRBV11-2 to TRBJ2-7; no reliable D call. Trimming took off 2 bases at V and 5 bases at J, with 7 bases between the two ends. From germline, CDR1 is SGHAT and CDR2 FQNNGV. The CDR3 consists of 12 residues. The CDR3 reads CASSLHGHEQYF. CDR3 nucleotide sequence: TGTGCCAGCAGCTTACACGGCCACGAGCAGTACTTC.

This clone was observed once. The chain has TRBV9 and TRBJ2-1; TRBD2 aligns across 7 bases. V shed 5 bases, J shed 7 bases, and the junction held 6 bases outside the gene matches. Germline CDR1 reads SGDLS; CDR2 reads YYNGEE. This CDR3 is built from 13 residues. CDR3 sequence reads: CASSGGSGNEQFF. CDR3 bases: TGTGCCAGCAGTGGCGGGAGCGGGAATGAGCAGTTCTTC.